Each of the 19 T cell receptor beta chains below was sequenced from the same sample in a study of human T cells and chemical hapten exposure (dated by TCRdb to the early 2020s). Library preparation was by 5' RACE. TCRdb lists the instrument as Illumina MiSeq. Clones were called with MiXCR by TCRdb after fastp trimmed the public reads at Q25, and only in-frame beta chains were retained. Rows with a matching CDR3 protein are joined into one entry that keeps the most common DNA and genes. This sample has about 140,000 distinct CDR3 sequences in its table, and roughly 4.1% of those were observed once. The ten most abundant clones make up approximately 1.3% of the sample. Total RNA was extracted from unfractionated whole blood collected in Tempus Blood RNA tubes. The receptors were gathered from a female donor in good health.

This clonotype was seen many times. The genes are TRBV29-1 and TRBJ2-1; D unclear. Trimming removed 2 bases from V and 7 bases from J, with 9 bases in between. CDR3 length: 12 residues. The V gene's germline CDR1 is SQVTM and CDR2 ANQGSEA. DNA for the CDR3: TGCAGCGTTGAATCCGGGTGGAATGAGCAGTTCTTC. It yields the protein CSVESGWNEQFF.

The table lists this clonotype with a few counts. The genes are TRBV7-2 and TRBJ2-3; D remains ambiguous. The ends were cut back, 5 bases at V and 0 bases at J, with 9 bases in the middle. Germline V lookup: CDR1 SGHTA, CDR2 FQGNSA. This CDR3 region has 14 residues. The CDR3 spells CASSPKASTDTQYF. CDR3 nucleotide sequence: TGTGCCAGCAGCCCCAAAGCCAGCACAGATACGCAGTATTTT.

This clonotype was seen at least ten times. The chain combines TRBV5-1 with TRBJ2-2, with D uncertain. The CDR3 spans 15 residues. Germline CDR1 and CDR2: SGHRS and YFSETQ. Trimming took off 3 bases at V and 0 bases at J, with 9 bases between the two ends. The CDR3 reads CASSWATANTGELFF. As DNA, the CDR3 is TGCGCCAGCAGCTGGGCCACTGCGAACACCGGGGAGCTGTTTTTT.

There are many counts of this clonotype. J is TRBJ2-3 and V is TRBV6-1; 9 nucleotides match TRBD2. V shed 2 bases, J shed 2 bases, and the junction held 8 bases outside the gene matches. The CDR3 totals 17 residues. CDR1 MNHNS and CDR2 SASEGT come from the germline V gene. CDR3 nucleotides: TGTGCCAGCAGTGAATCAAGACTAGCGGCCTACACAGATACGCAGTATTTT. It yields the protein CASSESRLAAYTDTQYF.

This clonotype was observed at least ten times. This chain links TRBV6-5 with TRBJ2-1; D is possibly TRBD2 (5 bases). This CDR3 is built from 15 residues. Germline CDR1 reads MNHEY; CDR2 reads SVGAGI. Trimming took 4 bases from V and 0 from J, leaving 10 bases between them. CDR3 loop: CASSSPGSSYNEQFF. The CDR3 nucleotides read TGTGCCAGCAGTTCCCCGGGGAGCTCCTACAATGAGCAGTTCTTC.

This clonotype was seen ten or more times. The gene calls are TRBV5-5 and TRBJ2-3; the match to TRBD2 covers 8 bases. Germline lookup yields CDR1 SGHKS and CDR2 YYEKEE (reference sequence). This CDR3 has 16 residues. V lost 1 base, J lost 2 bases, and 6 bases stayed unmatched. The CDR3 here is CASSLQAGASTDTQYF. CDR3 DNA sequence: TGTGCCAGCAGCTTGCAAGCGGGGGCCTCCACAGATACGCAGTATTTT.

This clonotype was detected ten times or more. V and J are TRBV6-5 and TRBJ1-6, with D perhaps matching TRBD1 (5 bases). The V end lost 0 bases, the J end lost 9 bases, and 12 bases lay between the germline ends. The length of the CDR3 is 15 residues. Germline CDR1 MNHEY, CDR2 SVGAGI. CDR3 protein: CASSYSGQGPSPLHF. CDR3 DNA: TGTGCCAGCAGTTACTCAGGTCAGGGACCTTCACCCCTCCACTTT.

A few counts support this clonotype. The genes are TRBV11-2 and TRBJ2-5; tentatively, D is TRBD1 (5 bases). Germline CDR1 and CDR2: SGHAT and FQNNGV. The CDR3 has 13 amino acids. V was shortened by 0 bases and J by 9 bases, with 11 bases between the two germline ends. CDR3 bases: TGTGCCAGCAGCTTAGAGCGTGGGGCGGCCCAGTACTTC. Translated, it gives CASSLERGAAQYF.

The chain combines TRBV7-9 with TRBJ2-3, with D possibly called TRBD1 or TRBD2 (5 bases each). V dropped 0 bases and J dropped 6 bases, with 7 bases sitting between them. CDR3 length equals 13 residues. The germline V gene has CDR1 SEHNR and CDR2 FQNEAQ (reference sequence). DNA of the CDR3: TGTGCCAGCAGCTTAGCGGGGGTTGATACGCAGTATTTT. Protein product: CASSLAGVDTQYF.

This clonotype has at least ten counts. This chain connects TRBV7-9 to TRBJ1-6, with D possibly matching TRBD1 (5 bases). Trimming pared 3 bases from V and 9 bases from J, leaving 12 bases between. This CDR3 has 14 amino acids. Germline V gene sequence: CDR1 SEHNR, CDR2 FQNEAQ (reference sequence). The CDR3 coding sequence is TGTGCCAGCAGCTTTAAGGGGCGCGCTTCACCCCTCCACTTT. Its protein product is CASSFKGRASPLHF.

The chain has TRBV20-1 and TRBJ2-3; D unclear. Germline V CDR1 and CDR2: DFQATT, SNEGSKA (reference sequence). Trimming left V 0 bases short and J 3 bases short, with 7 bases between. The CDR3 is made up of 13 amino acids. In nucleotides, the CDR3 is TGCAGTGCTAGAGATCCGTATACAGATACGCAGTATTTT. This translates into CSARDPYTDTQYF.

This clonotype was counted many times. The DNA of the CDR3 is TGTGCCAGCAGTCCCTACTTGAACACTGAAGCTTTCTTT. Amino acids: CASSPYLNTEAFF. This chain connects TRBV27 to TRBJ1-1; D gene unclear. Trimming cost V 5 bases and J 0 bases, with 7 bases left between them. Germline lookup yields CDR1 MNHEY and CDR2 SMNVEV (reference sequence). The CDR3 is made up of 13 amino acids.

This clonotype was found many times. V gene TRBV6-2 or TRBV6-3 combines with J gene TRBJ1-1; no firm D call. From germline, CDR1 is MNHEY and CDR2 SVGEGT. This CDR3 is built from 12 residues. Trimming shortened V by 11 bases and J by 0 bases, and 10 bases separated the two germline ends. The CDR3 coding sequence is TGTGCCGCGGGGAGAATGAACACTGAAGCTTTCTTT. Translating gives CAAGRMNTEAFF.

This clonotype was picked up many times. In DNA form, the CDR3 reads TGCAGCGTTGTTTCAGGGAACACCGGGGAGCTGTTTTTT. Protein product: CSVVSGNTGELFF. The rearrangement uses TRBV29-1 and TRBJ2-2; no reliable D call. V gave up 4 bases and J gave up 1 base, with 7 bases separating them. The CDR3 is 13 residues long. Germline assignment: CDR1 SQVTM and CDR2 ANQGSEA.

This chain joins TRBV20-1 and TRBJ1-4; D not certain. Trimming removed 6 bases from V and 4 bases from J, with 6 bases in between. The CDR3 is 11 residues long. Germline CDR1 and CDR2: DFQATT and SNEGSKA (reference sequence). For the CDR3, the DNA is TGCAGTGCAGAGAGTAATGAAAAACTGTTTTTT. It encodes CSAESNEKLFF.

This clonotype has at least ten counts. The chain is built from TRBV19 and TRBJ2-1, with D tentatively TRBD2 (6 bases). Germline values: CDR1 LNHDA, CDR2 SQIVND (reference sequence). The CDR3 runs to 15 residues. With 3 bases removed from V and 3 bases from J, the gap between germline ends came to 12 bases. CDR3 sequence (DNA): TGTGCCAGTAGTATCAGGGAGGTCGGCTACAATGAGCAGTTCTTC. Its protein product is CASSIREVGYNEQFF. Filled out from reference TRBV19 and TRBJ2-1, the complete variable domain reads DGGITQSPKYLFRKEGQNVTLSCEQNLNHDAMYWYRQDPGQGLRLIYYSQIVNDFQKGDIAEGYSVSREKKESFPLTVTSAQKNPTAFYLCASSIREVGYNEQFFGPGTRLTVL.

There are many counts of this clonotype. V usage is TRBV4-2 and J usage is TRBJ2-3; TRBD2 matches 10 bases. V trimming: 2 bases; J trimming: 6 bases; junction bases outside the gene matches: 14. The CDR3 consists of 18 residues. Germline-derived CDR1 and CDR2 are LGHNA and YNFKEQ. Written as DNA, the CDR3 is TGTGCCAGCAGCCAAATTTCTCGGAGCGGGGGGGCGTATGATACGCAGTATTTT. Residues: CASSQISRSGGAYDTQYF.

This clonotype was seen at least ten times. The chain joins TRBV6-6 to TRBJ2-3; 7 bases map to TRBD2. This CDR3 contains 15 residues. With V trimmed by 2 bases and J by 4 bases, 6 bases remained unmatched. The germline gives CDR1 MNHNY, CDR2 SVGAGI (reference sequence). CDR3 bases: TGTGCCAGCAGTTACCGGGGGGATCAGCCAGATACGCAGTATTTT. Translating it yields CASSYRGDQPDTQYF.

This clonotype was counted many times. DNA of the CDR3: TGCGCCAGCAGCTCGCAATTAGGGACTAGCGGAAAAAATGAGCAGTTCTTC. Translation gives CASSSQLGTSGKNEQFF. V usage is TRBV5-1 and J usage is TRBJ2-1; 11 nucleotides agree with TRBD2. The V gene end was trimmed by 3 bases and the J gene end by 7 bases; junction bases not matched to a gene: 12. Germline-derived CDR1 and CDR2 are SGHRS and YFSETQ. The CDR3 runs 17 residues.